This TCR beta chain was identified during a study of shared clonotypes between healthy human individuals. V lost 2 bases to trimming and J lost 5 bases; unmatched junction nucleotides: 8. The CDR3 consists of 16 residues. Germline V gene data show CDR1 as MDHEN and CDR2 as SYDVKM. The data were produced by immunoSEQ multiplex PCR, yet TCRdb's version contains in-frame clones alone and is incomplete. The sample has approximately 2.5 million clones, approximately 92% seen once; the top ten hold 0.13% to 0.15%. Sample: naive CD4+ T cells sorted from blood. Subset of the sample: CD45RA+ positively selected. The V and J genes are TRBV28 and TRBJ2-1, with 8 nucleotides matching TRBD1. This TCR came from a man between 18 and 29 years old in good health. The CDR3 sequence: CASSLGTGQRNNEQFF. CDR3 DNA sequence: TGTGCCAGCAGTTTAGGGACAGGACAAAGGAACAATGAGCAGTTCTTC.